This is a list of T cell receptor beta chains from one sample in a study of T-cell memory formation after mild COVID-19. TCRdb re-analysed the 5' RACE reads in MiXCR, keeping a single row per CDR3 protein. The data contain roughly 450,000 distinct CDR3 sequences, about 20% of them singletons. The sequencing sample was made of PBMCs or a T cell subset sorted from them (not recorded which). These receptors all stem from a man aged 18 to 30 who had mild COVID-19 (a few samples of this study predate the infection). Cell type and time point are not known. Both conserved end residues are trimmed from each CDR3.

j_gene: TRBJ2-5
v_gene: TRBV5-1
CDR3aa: ARPRYRGQQETQY

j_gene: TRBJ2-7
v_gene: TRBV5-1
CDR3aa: ASSQLPPAGASYEQY

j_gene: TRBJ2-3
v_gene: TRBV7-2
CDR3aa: ASSLTEVADTQY

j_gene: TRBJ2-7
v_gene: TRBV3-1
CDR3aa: ASSQGAEGASGAYEQY

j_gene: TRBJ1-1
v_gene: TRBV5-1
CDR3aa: ASSLTQSQGAF

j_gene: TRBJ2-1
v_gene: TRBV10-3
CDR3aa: AISGAGWRSGVHNEQF

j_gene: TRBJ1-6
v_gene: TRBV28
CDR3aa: ASSFADFGYSPLH

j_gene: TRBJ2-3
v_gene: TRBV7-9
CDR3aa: ASSFPPGTLVVDTQY

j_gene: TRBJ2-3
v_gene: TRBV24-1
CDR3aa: ATSGTSTDTQY

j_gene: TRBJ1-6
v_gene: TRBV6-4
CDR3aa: ASNTTGTKNSPLH

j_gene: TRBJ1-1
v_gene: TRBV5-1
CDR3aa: ASSPVLQGSSEAF

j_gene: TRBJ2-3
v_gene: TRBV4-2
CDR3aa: ASSQDESGGSQGTQY

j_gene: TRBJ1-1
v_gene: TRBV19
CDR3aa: ASSLGWRAF

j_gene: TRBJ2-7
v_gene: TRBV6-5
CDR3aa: ASSYGTGMNEQY

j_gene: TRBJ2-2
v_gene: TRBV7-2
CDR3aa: ASSSWGAPGELF

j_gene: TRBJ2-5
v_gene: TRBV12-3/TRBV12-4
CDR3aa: ASRNGQGGTQETQY

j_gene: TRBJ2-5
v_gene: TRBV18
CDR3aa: ASSSGSPGALGGTQY

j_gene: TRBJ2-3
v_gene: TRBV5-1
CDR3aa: ASSLEAGGATDTQY

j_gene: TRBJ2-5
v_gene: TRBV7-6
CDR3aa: ASSSTGGQKTQY

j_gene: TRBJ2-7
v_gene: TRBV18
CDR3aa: ASSPTPGDSSYEQY

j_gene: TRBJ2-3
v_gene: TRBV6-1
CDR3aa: ASSEGVAEITDTQY

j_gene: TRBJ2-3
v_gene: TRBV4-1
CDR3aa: ASSQDLRGGPDTQY

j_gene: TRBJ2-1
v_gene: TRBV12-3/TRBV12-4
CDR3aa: ASSLSNGLRF

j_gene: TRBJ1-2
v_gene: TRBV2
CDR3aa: ASSAWGEDYGYT

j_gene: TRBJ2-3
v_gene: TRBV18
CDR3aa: ASSPLGGTHQDTQY

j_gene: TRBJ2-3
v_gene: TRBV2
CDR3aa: ASGAWGFTDTQY

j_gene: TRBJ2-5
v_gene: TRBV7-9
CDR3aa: ASSFTTGRETQY

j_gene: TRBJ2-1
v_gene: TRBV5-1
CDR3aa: ASSLVLGFWDEQF

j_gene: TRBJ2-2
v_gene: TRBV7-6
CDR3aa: ASSLAVYTGELF

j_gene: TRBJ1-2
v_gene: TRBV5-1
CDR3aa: ASSFQPGGQGSLGYT

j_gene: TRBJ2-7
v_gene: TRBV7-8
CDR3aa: ASSSSGGLYEQY

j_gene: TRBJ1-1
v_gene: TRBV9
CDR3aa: ASSGGQMNTEAF

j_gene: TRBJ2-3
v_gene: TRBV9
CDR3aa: ASSPKAGTDTQY

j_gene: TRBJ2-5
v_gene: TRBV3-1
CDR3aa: ASSSAGVFNKETQY

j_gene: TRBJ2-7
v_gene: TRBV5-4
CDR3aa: ASSFGTGSAQY

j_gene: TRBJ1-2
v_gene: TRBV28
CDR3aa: ASSLKPYGYT

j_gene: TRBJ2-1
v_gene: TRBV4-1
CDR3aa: ASGGLVGEQF